One T cell receptor (beta chain) is described in this entry. This sample stems from a study of blood T cell repertoires in COVID-19. Across the study: COVID-19 samples collected from the United States, Italy and Spain covered acute and convalescent phases.

Original analysis: Estimated nucleated cell counts came from reference gene primer amplification. Method: immunoSEQ multiplex PCR; TCRdb's copy keeps in-frame clones and lacks some. For V, J and clone size, that table is used; D and trimming come from the DNA. The sample shows about 380,000 clones, 87% of them seen only once. Categorization into cohorts depended on clinical history that participants reported. The V gene's germline CDR1 is SGHNT and CDR2 YYREEE (reference sequence). The V segment lost 1 base and the J segment 1 base; nucleotides outside the gene matches: 6. This CDR3 has 19 amino acids.

Sequenced sample: PBMCs or T cells enriched from blood (not recorded which). This TCR was sampled from a woman under 40 who had recovered from COVID-19. This rearrangement joins TRBV5-4 to TRBJ2-2; 14 positions match TRBD2. This CDR3 reads CASSLPGLAGGRNTGELFF. CDR3 nucleotides: TGTGCCAGCAGCTTGCCCGGACTAGCGGGGGGCCGGAACACCGGGGAGCTGTTTTTT.